A single sample gave rise to the 29 T cell receptor beta chains below, sequenced in a study of blood T cell repertoires in COVID-19. Only in-frame clones appear in the TCRdb table, and some are missing; sequencing was by immunoSEQ multiplex PCR. In the table there are hundreds of thousands of clones, about nine tenths of which are singletons. Specimen: peripheral blood. The receptors stem from a woman between 25 and 40 years old with active or convalescent COVID-19.

This clone came up once. This chain uses TRBV9 with TRBJ1-1, with TRBD1 identical over 7 bases. The trim removed 0 bases at V and 1 base at J, leaving 3 bases unmatched. There are 15 residues in the CDR3. Germline V gives CDR1 SGDLS, CDR2 YYNGEE. The chain's CDR3 is CASSVARQGNTEAFF. CDR3 nucleotides: TGTGCCAGCAGCGTAGCGCGACAGGGGAACACTGAAGCTTTCTTT.

The V and J genes are TRBV11-2 and TRBJ1-5; no clear D gene. V gave up 0 bases and J gave up 7 bases, with 7 bases separating them. Germline V gene sequence: CDR1 SGHAT, CDR2 FQNNGV. The CDR3 consists of 13 residues. CDR3 sequence (DNA): TGTGCCAGCAGCTTAGATCTACGGCAGCCCCAGCATTTT. Translation gives CASSLDLRQPQHF.

The chain employs TRBV7-8 and TRBJ1-5; perhaps TRBD1 as D (6 bases). Trimming took 5 bases from V and 0 from J, leaving 26 bases between them. Germline V CDR1 and CDR2: SGHVS, FQNEAQ. The CDR3 has 20 residues. The CDR3 sequence is CASSQMDSLDDWYSNQPQHF. The CDR3 DNA is TGTGCCAGCAGCCAAATGGACAGTCTGGACGACTGGTATAGCAATCAGCCCCAGCATTTT.

The rearrangement links TRBV28 to TRBJ1-2; D call uncertain. This CDR3 comprises 13 residues. The germline gives CDR1 MDHEN, CDR2 SYDVKM. Trimming took off 3 bases at V and 4 bases at J, with 9 bases between the two ends. CDR3 in amino acids: CASSFFGSYGYTF. In DNA, the CDR3 is TGTGCCAGCAGTTTTTTCGGGAGCTATGGCTACACCTTC.

V is TRBV2 and J is TRBJ1-2, with 7 bases fitting TRBD1. The germline V gene encodes CDR1 SNHLY and CDR2 FYNNEI. Trimming took 3 bases from V and 4 from J; bases not matched to a gene: 8. CDR3 length equals 15 residues. The CDR3 sequence: CASSEGTGQPYGYTF. The CDR3, as DNA: TGTGCCAGCAGTGAGGGGACGGGACAGCCCTATGGCTACACCTTC.

The V and J genes are TRBV4-2 and TRBJ2-3; 10 bases are a match to TRBD2. Losses at the gene ends were 2 bases for V and 1 base for J; bases not matched to a gene: 6. CDR3 length: 17 residues. CDR1 LGHNA and CDR2 YNFKEQ come from the germline V gene. CDR3 nucleotide sequence: TGTGCCAGCAGCCAACCCACTAGCGGGATCGGCACAGATACGCAGTATTTT. As protein: CASSQPTSGIGTDTQYF.

V and J are TRBV24-1 and TRBJ2-3; possibly TRBD1 for D (5 bases). V lost 10 bases and J 0 bases, leaving 10 bases between the germline ends. The CDR3 is 13 amino acids. Germline-derived CDR1 and CDR2 are KGHDR and SFDVKD. CDR3 in DNA: TGTGCCACACAGGATCGGAGCACAGATACGCAGTATTTT. Protein product: CATQDRSTDTQYF.

J is TRBJ1-1 and V is TRBV30, with D possibly matching TRBD1 (5 bases). Germline-derived CDR1 and CDR2 are GTSNPN and SVGIG (reference sequence). The CDR3 extends over 16 amino acids. V shed 5 bases and J shed 2 bases, with 21 bases lying between them. As DNA, the CDR3 is TGTGCCTGGTCCCCCTTGTGGTCCGGGGGAAACACTGAAGCTTTCTTT. It translates to CAWSPLWSGGNTEAFF.

As concerns this clone: The same CDR3 arises from other DNA sequences in this sample as well. This chain joins TRBV7-8 and TRBJ1-1; D gene uncertain. The V gene lost 1 base and the J gene lost 1 base, with 4 bases spanning the gap. CDR3 size: 13 residues. Per the germline V gene, CDR1 is SGHVS and CDR2 is FQNEAQ. CDR3 bases: TGTGCCAGCAGCTTAGGTAGGAACACTGAAGCTTTCTTT. It translates to CASSLGRNTEAFF.

This chain uses TRBV5-1 with TRBJ2-2; 7 positions agree with TRBD2. The CDR3 runs 15 residues. The V segment lost 0 bases and the J segment 4 bases; nucleotides outside the gene matches: 3. Germline V gene data show CDR1 as SGHRS and CDR2 as YFSETQ. The CDR3 protein is CASSLGAGVTGELFF. The CDR3 bases are TGCGCCAGCAGCTTGGGGGCGGGAGTCACCGGGGAGCTGTTTTTT.

This clone came up a few times. J is TRBJ1-2 and V is TRBV2; maybe TRBD1 (6 bases). Trimming removed 4 bases at V and 7 bases at J, with 16 bases between. From germline, CDR1 is SNHLY and CDR2 FYNNEI. The CDR3 sequence is 14 residues long. The CDR3 DNA sequence: TGTGCCAGCAGTGTCCGACAGGTTGAGAGTGGCTACACCTTC. Its protein is CASSVRQVESGYTF.

This clone was observed a handful of times. The rearrangement joins TRBV3-1 (or the pseudogene TRBV3-2) to TRBJ1-2; D remains ambiguous. V was clipped by 1 base and J by 5 bases, with 8 bases between them. Germline V CDR1 and CDR2: LGHDT, YNNKEL (reference sequence). The CDR3 is made up of 13 amino acids. The CDR3 bases are TGTGCCAGCAGCCAAGTCTCCGTGTATGGCTACACCTTC. This codes for CASSQVSVYGYTF.

This clone has just one count. This rearrangement joins TRBV29-1 to TRBJ2-5, with D possibly TRBD1 on 5 matching bases. The CDR3 loop spans 13 amino acids. Germline V lookup: CDR1 SQVTM, CDR2 ANQGSEA. The V end was cut by 5 bases, the J end by 2 bases, with 12 bases between. Here the CDR3 DNA reads TGCAGCGTTAAAACACAGGAGCAAGAGACCCAGTACTTC. Translation gives CSVKTQEQETQYF.

This sequence joins TRBV6-5 and TRBJ1-5; 9 bases align to TRBD1. CDR1 and CDR2 from the germline V gene are MNHEY and SVGAGI. This CDR3 contains 15 residues. After removal of 6 bases from V and 2 bases from J, the junction contained 5 bases not matched to a gene. CDR3 nucleotide sequence: TGTGCCAGCAGCCCAGGGGACAGGGGCAATCAGCCCCAGCATTTT. This codes for CASSPGDRGNQPQHF.

The J gene is TRBJ2-5, the V gene TRBV11-2, with 9 bases aligning to TRBD2. This CDR3 is built from 18 residues. The germline CDR1 and CDR2 sequences are SGHAT and FQNNGV. J lost 3 bases, V lost 1 base, and 12 bases had no gene match. The CDR3 nucleotides are TGTGCCAGCAGCTTAGCCGTCCTAGCGGGGTCTGGGGAAGAGACCCAGTACTTC. Amino acids: CASSLAVLAGSGEETQYF. The entire variable domain, with the rest obtained from reference TRBV11-2 and TRBJ2-5, is as follows: EAGVAQSPRYKIIEKRQSVAFWCNPISGHATLYWYQQILGQGPKLLIQFQNNGVVDDSQLPKDRFSAERLKGVDSTLKIQPAKLEDSAVYLCASSLAVLAGSGEETQYFGPGTRLLVL.

V and J are TRBV11-2 and TRBJ2-2; D might be TRBD2 (6 bases). Germline V CDR1 and CDR2: SGHAT, FQNNGV. The CDR3 has 15 residues. The V gene lost 5 bases and the J gene lost 6 bases, with 16 bases spanning the gap. The CDR3 is CASSPAGGEAGELFF. The CDR3 coding sequence is TGTGCCAGCAGCCCAGCCGGAGGGGAAGCCGGGGAGCTGTTTTTT.

This clone was found once. The chain recombines TRBV6-5 with TRBJ1-3; 7 bases line up with TRBD1. The V gene's germline CDR1 is MNHEY and CDR2 SVGAGI. The CDR3 extends over 15 amino acids. V shed 6 bases, J shed 2 bases, and the junction held 7 bases outside the gene matches. CDR3 sequence: CASRETGTAGNTIYF. CDR3 bases: TGTGCCAGCAGAGAGACCGGGACAGCTGGAAACACCATATATTTT.

The V and J genes are TRBV18 and TRBJ2-2; a weak D match, TRBD2 (5 bases). The CDR3 contains 13 residues. With 4 bases removed from V and 3 bases from J, the gap between germline ends came to 6 bases. CDR1 KGHSH and CDR2 LQKENI come from the germline V gene. The CDR3 nucleotides read TGTGCCAGCTCACACGGGGACACCGGGGAGCTGTTTTTT. Its protein product is CASSHGDTGELFF.

The V call is TRBV4-1, the J call TRBJ2-7; 13 bases are shared with TRBD2. The junction had 11 bases not matched to a gene; V was cut back by 4 bases and J by 2 bases. This CDR3 spans 18 amino acids. The germline V gene encodes CDR1 MGHRA and CDR2 YSYEKL. The CDR3 DNA reads TGCGCCAGCAGCCTTGGGACTAGCGGGAAAGGCTACCCCTACGAGCAGTACTTC. Amino acids: CASSLGTSGKGYPYEQYF.

V usage is TRBV19 and J usage is TRBJ2-2; 8 bases line up with TRBD2. The CDR3 totals 18 residues. The trim removed 3 bases at V and 4 bases at J, leaving 13 bases unmatched. The germline gives CDR1 LNHDA, CDR2 SQIVND (reference sequence). In nucleotides, the CDR3 is TGTGCCAGTAGTATCGACAGTACCAGCGGGAGAAGCACCGGGGAGCTGTTTTTT. This encodes CASSIDSTSGRSTGELFF.

This chain uses TRBV19 with TRBJ1-5, with D perhaps matching TRBD1 (5 bases). Trimming cost V 4 bases and J 4 bases, with 14 bases left between them. CDR3 length equals 15 residues. Germline CDR1 and CDR2: LNHDA and SQIVND (reference sequence). The CDR3 DNA is TGTGCCAGTAGTAAGCAGACGGGGGTAAATCAGCCCCAGCATTTT. It encodes CASSKQTGVNQPQHF.

The chain is built from TRBV5-1 and TRBJ2-1, with 9 nucleotides matching TRBD1. The germline CDR1 and CDR2 sequences are SGHRS and YFSETQ. This CDR3 is built from 15 residues. V shed 4 bases and J 6 bases; nucleotides not matched to a gene: 8. The CDR3 protein is CASSIQMTGGNEQFF. In DNA form, the CDR3 reads TGCGCCAGCAGCATCCAAATGACAGGGGGCAATGAGCAGTTCTTC.

As DNA, the CDR3 is TGTGCCAGCAGCTACAGGGGGCAAGGAGGTGAAAAACTGTTTTTT. Protein sequence: CASSYRGQGGEKLFF. The V and J genes are TRBV3-1 (or the pseudogene TRBV3-2) and TRBJ1-4; 9 positions agree with TRBD1. The V gene's germline CDR1 is LGHDT and CDR2 YNNKEL (reference sequence). There are 15 residues in the CDR3. Trimming at V came to 5 bases and at J to 7 bases, leaving 8 bases not matched to a gene.

The chain links TRBV2 to TRBJ2-1; 10 nucleotides agree with TRBD2. The CDR3 is made up of 15 amino acids. Per the germline V gene, CDR1 is SNHLY and CDR2 is FYNNEI. Trimming removed 0 bases from V and 7 bases from J; junction bases left unmatched: 3. The CDR3, as DNA: TGTGCCAGCAGTGAAGCGCTTAGCGGGAGGAATGAGCAGTTCTTC. As protein: CASSEALSGRNEQFF.

This clone was detected only once. This chain uses TRBV19 with TRBJ1-2; TRBD1 matches at 7 bases. The trim removed 5 bases at V and 4 bases at J, leaving 16 bases unmatched. Germline V gene sequence: CDR1 LNHDA, CDR2 SQIVND (reference sequence). The length of the CDR3 is 17 residues. CDR3 sequence reads: CASSLARGTWEFYGYTF. The CDR3 nucleotides are TGTGCCAGTAGTTTGGCCAGGGGGACCTGGGAGTTCTATGGCTACACCTTC.

This clone was picked up a small number of times. The DNA of the CDR3 is TGCGCCAGCAGCTCAACTAGCGGGAGAGCGAATGAGCAGTTCTTC. Translation: CASSSTSGRANEQFF. The rearrangement joins TRBV5-1 to TRBJ2-1; 11 bases match TRBD2. Germline values: CDR1 SGHRS, CDR2 YFSETQ. The V segment lost 3 bases and the J segment 7 bases; nucleotides outside the gene matches: 6. The CDR3 has 15 residues.

The rearrangement links TRBV4-2 to TRBJ2-1; 7 bases are a match to TRBD1. CDR3 size: 19 residues. Germline-derived CDR1 and CDR2 are LGHNA and YNFKEQ. The J segment lost 4 bases and the V segment lost 0 bases, leaving 15 bases of the junction unmatched. This CDR3 reads CASSQDPSPRGLGYNEQFF. Written as DNA, the CDR3 is TGTGCCAGCAGCCAAGATCCCTCCCCTAGGGGGCTAGGGTACAATGAGCAGTTCTTC.

The chain couples TRBV5-1 to TRBJ2-5; the match to TRBD1 covers 12 bases. The J segment lost 5 bases and the V segment lost 4 bases, leaving 3 bases of the junction unmatched. Germline-derived CDR1 and CDR2 are SGHRS and YFSETQ. The CDR3 has 14 amino acids. The CDR3 loop reads CASSQGQGAETQYF. DNA of the CDR3: TGCGCCAGCAGCCAGGGACAGGGGGCCGAGACCCAGTACTTC.

This clone was counted once. The rearrangement uses TRBV10-3 and TRBJ1-2; 7 nucleotides match TRBD1. The CDR3 covers 15 residues. V lost 7 bases, J lost 0 bases, and 8 bases stayed unmatched. Germline V gene lookup returns CDR1 ENHRY and CDR2 SYGVKD. CDR3 bases: TGTGCCATCACCAATTGGGACAGTACTAACTATGGCTACACCTTC. It codes for CAITNWDSTNYGYTF.